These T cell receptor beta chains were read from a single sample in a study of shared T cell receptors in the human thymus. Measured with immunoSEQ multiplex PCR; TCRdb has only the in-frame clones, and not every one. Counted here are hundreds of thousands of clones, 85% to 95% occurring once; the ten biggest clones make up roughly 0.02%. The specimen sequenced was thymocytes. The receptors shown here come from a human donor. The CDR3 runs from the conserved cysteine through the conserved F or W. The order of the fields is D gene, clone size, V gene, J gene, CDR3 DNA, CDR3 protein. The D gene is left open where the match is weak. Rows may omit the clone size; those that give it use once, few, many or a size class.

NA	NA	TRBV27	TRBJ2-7	TGTGCCAGCAGGCCCGACCGCAGTTTCTCCTACGAGCAGTACTTC	CASRPDRSFSYEQYF
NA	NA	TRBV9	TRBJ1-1	TGTGCCAGCAGCGTAGGGTCGGCCAAAAACACTGAAGCTTTCTTT	CASSVGSAKNTEAFF
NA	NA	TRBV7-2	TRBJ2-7	TGTGCCAGCAGCTTCACCTACGAGCAGTACTTC	CASSFTYEQYF
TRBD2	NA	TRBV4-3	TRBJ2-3	TGCGCCAGCAGCCAAGATAGTTTTGGAGTTAGGACTAGCGGCTCTAGCACAGATACGCAGTATTTT	CASSQDSFGVRTSGSSTDTQYF
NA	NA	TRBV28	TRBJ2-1	TGTGCCAGCAGTTTAAGTGGGAGGACAAGAAATGAGCAGTTCTTC	CASSLSGRTRNEQFF
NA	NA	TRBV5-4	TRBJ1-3	TGTGCCAGCAGCTTAACAGGAGTTTTCTCTGGAAACACCATATATTTT	CASSLTGVFSGNTIYF
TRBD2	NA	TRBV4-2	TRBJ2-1	TGTGCCAGCAGCCAAGTGGCGGGAGGGGTCGATGAGCAGTTCTTC	CASSQVAGGVDEQFF
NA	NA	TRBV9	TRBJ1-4	TGTGCCAGCAGCGTAGGTGAAGGGGGGGAAAAACTGTTTTTT	CASSVGEGGEKLFF
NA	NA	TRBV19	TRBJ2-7	TGTGCCAGTAGTACGACCCTGGGAAATATCCTCTACGAGCAGTACTTC	CASSTTLGNILYEQYF
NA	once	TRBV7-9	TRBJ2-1	TGTGCCAGCAGCCCCGTTCTAGAGCAGTTCTTC	CASSPVLEQFF
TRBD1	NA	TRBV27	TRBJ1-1	TGTGCCAGTACTGACAGGGGTATCACTGAAGCTTTCTTT	CASTDRGITEAFF
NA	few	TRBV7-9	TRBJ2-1	TGTGCCAGCAGCTCTCCAATTAAAGGGACATCCTACAATGAGCAGTTCTTC	CASSSPIKGTSYNEQFF
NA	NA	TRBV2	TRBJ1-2	TGTGCCAGCGCCCAAGGGGCCGGGGGCTACACCTTC	CASAQGAGGYTF
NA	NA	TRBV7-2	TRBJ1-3	TGTGCCAGCAGCTTAGTGGCAGGGCCTTCAGGAAACACCATATATTTT	CASSLVAGPSGNTIYF
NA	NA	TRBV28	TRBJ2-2	TGTGCCAGCACCTGGGGGACCGTGGACACCGGGGAGCTGTTTTTT	CASTWGTVDTGELFF
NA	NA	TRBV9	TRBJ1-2	TGTGCCAGCACCTCACGGAGAGGGGTGACTAACTATGGCTACACCTTC	CASTSRRGVTNYGYTF